The 22 T cell receptor beta chains in this list originate from one sample, sequenced in a study of control samples from healthy donors and cancer patients. The assay was immunoSEQ multiplex PCR, and TCRdb's table has in-frame clones only and misses some. The sample consists of about 75,000 clones, roughly 84% of them appearing once. Material: blood. Receptors originate from a man over 45 in good health.

This clone was found once. The chain links TRBV9 to TRBJ2-3; TRBD2 might be the D (6 bases). V was trimmed by 0 bases and J by 1 base, leaving 12 bases between them. This CDR3 region has 16 residues. Looked up from germline, CDR1 is SGDLS and CDR2 is YYNGEE. The CDR3 is CASSVAPAGRTDTQYF. CDR3 DNA: TGTGCCAGCAGCGTAGCCCCCGCGGGACGCACAGATACGCAGTATTTT.

This clone was detected once. The CDR3 sequence: CARSLWWVGRSNTEAFF. The DNA for the CDR3 is TGTGCCAGAAGCCTCTGGTGGGTAGGGAGATCAAACACTGAAGCTTTCTTT. The rearrangement joins TRBV5-3 to TRBJ1-1; no clear D gene. TRBV5-3 carries the ORF label, with uncertain function. Between the trimmed V and J ends, which lost 4 bases and 2 bases, there was a span of 21 bases. The CDR3 runs 17 residues.

The CDR3 spells CAWSSSTRGEQYF. In nucleotides, the CDR3 is TGTGCCTGGAGTTCCTCAACTAGAGGCGAGCAGTACTTC. This chain uses TRBV30 with TRBJ2-7; tentatively, D is TRBD2 (5 bases). The germline gives CDR1 GTSNPN, CDR2 SVGIG (reference sequence). V gave up 2 bases and J gave up 6 bases, with 14 bases separating them. This CDR3 has 13 residues.

Written as DNA, the CDR3 is TGTGCCAGCTCACCACAGAGCGGGGCCCCGTTCTTC. It translates to CASSPQSGAPFF. The chain combines TRBV18 with TRBJ2-1, with 7 nucleotides matching TRBD2. The length of the CDR3 is 12 residues. Germline V gene sequence: CDR1 KGHSH, CDR2 LQKENI. Unmatched junction bases numbered 6, after V lost 1 base and J lost 15 bases.

The chain couples TRBV4-2 to TRBJ2-7; TRBD1 aligns across 10 bases. CDR3 length: 13 amino acids. V lost 1 base, J lost 6 bases, and 0 bases stayed unmatched. CDR1 LGHNA and CDR2 YNFKEQ come from the germline V gene. CDR3 in DNA: TGTGCCAGCAGCCAAGGGGACAGGGGCGAGCAGTACTTC. As protein: CASSQGDRGEQYF.

The chain uses TRBV30 and TRBJ1-6; D is possibly TRBD1 (5 bases). Germline CDR1 GTSNPN, CDR2 SVGIG (reference sequence). CDR3 length: 12 residues. V was shortened by 0 bases and J by 14 bases, with 11 bases between the two germline ends. This CDR3 is CAWSVYGGTLHF. The CDR3 coding sequence is TGTGCCTGGAGTGTATATGGGGGGACCCTCCACTTT.

The V gene is TRBV7-2, the J gene TRBJ2-7, with unresolved D. The germline CDR1 and CDR2 sequences are SGHTA and FQGNSA. V gave up 0 bases and J gave up 0 bases, with 12 bases separating them. The CDR3 has 16 residues. The CDR3 region is CASSLALAVHSYEQYF. In nucleotides, the CDR3 is TGTGCCAGCAGCTTAGCGCTCGCGGTACACTCCTACGAGCAGTACTTC.

This clone was seen only a few times. The CDR3 protein is CAWGLEGSQPQHF. The CDR3 bases are TGTGCCTGGGGACTTGAGGGCAGTCAGCCCCAGCATTTT. The chain links TRBV30 to TRBJ1-5; D not certain. Germline loops: CDR1 GTSNPN, CDR2 SVGIG (reference sequence). The CDR3 is 13 amino acids. V was clipped by 5 bases and J by 6 bases, with 14 bases between them.

This chain joins TRBV6-1 and TRBJ1-1; D is uncertain. The germline V gene encodes CDR1 MNHNS and CDR2 SASEGT. The ends were cut back, 3 bases at V and 1 base at J, with 9 bases in the middle. The CDR3 has 14 residues. The CDR3 here is CASSDGTWNTEAFF. The CDR3 DNA reads TGTGCCAGCAGTGATGGCACCTGGAACACTGAAGCTTTCTTT.

This clone was detected only once. One end of the junction varies from germline; a read error may be responsible. V usage is TRBV5-1 and J usage is TRBJ2-3; no reliable D call. Germline V lookup: CDR1 SGHRS, CDR2 YFSETQ. The CDR3 extends over 15 amino acids. The CDR3 bases are TGCGCCAACAGCTTGGGCGGACCTGGCACAGATACGCAGTATTTT. Translating gives CANSLGGPGTDTQYF.

This chain connects TRBV14 to TRBJ1-3; D gene ambiguous. This CDR3 is built from 16 residues. The germline V gene has CDR1 SGHDN and CDR2 FVKESK. V lost 1 base and J 0 bases, leaving 10 bases between the germline ends. The DNA for the CDR3 is TGTGCCAGCAGCCAAGTTTGGACCCTCTCTGGAAACACCATATATTTT. Translating it yields CASSQVWTLSGNTIYF.

The chain recombines TRBV7-2 with TRBJ2-2; tentative D call: TRBD1 (5 bases). Per the germline V gene, CDR1 is SGHTA and CDR2 is FQGNSA. The CDR3 length is 15 residues. V lost 2 bases to trimming and J lost 3 bases, with 10 bases between them. CDR3 nucleotide sequence: TGTGCCAGCAGCTTATCAGGGCGGTACACCGGGGAGCTGTTTTTT. Translated, it gives CASSLSGRYTGELFF.

The V gene is TRBV24-1, the J gene TRBJ2-5, with D possibly TRBD1 on 6 matching bases. The V end was cut by 4 bases, the J end by 4 bases, with 18 bases between. In germline, CDR1 is KGHDR, CDR2 SFDVKD. CDR3 length: 16 amino acids. DNA of the CDR3: TGTGCCACCAGTGAAGAAGGGACACCTGGGGGAGAGACCCAGTACTTC. It codes for CATSEEGTPGGETQYF.

The chain recombines TRBV7-2 with TRBJ1-1; D is ambiguous. Germline V CDR1 and CDR2: SGHTA, FQGNSA. This CDR3 contains 14 residues. V dropped 2 bases and J dropped 7 bases, with 14 bases sitting between them. The CDR3 DNA sequence: TGTGCCAGCAGCTTATACGGCAGCTACCATGAAGCTTTCTTT. Its protein product is CASSLYGSYHEAFF.

V and J are TRBV19 and TRBJ2-1, with D unclear. This CDR3 has 13 amino acids. V was pared by 7 bases and J by 9 bases, with 16 bases between. CDR1 is LNHDA, CDR2 SQIVND, per germline (reference sequence). The DNA for the CDR3 is TGTGCCAGTAAGAGGTCCGACTGGGGTGAGCAGTTCTTC. Its translation: CASKRSDWGEQFF.

V is TRBV4-2 and J is TRBJ1-3, with D unclear. This CDR3 is 15 amino acids long. The V end lost 0 bases, the J end lost 8 bases, and 14 bases lay between the germline ends. Germline loops: CDR1 LGHNA, CDR2 YNFKEQ. The CDR3 coding sequence is TGTGCCAGCAGCCAAGATGGTTCCCGAATGGACACCATATATTTT. Encoded protein: CASSQDGSRMDTIYF.

This clone was detected once. The chain carries TRBV5-4 and TRBJ2-1, with TRBD2 matching 9 bases. V lost 5 bases and J lost 6; bases outside the gene matches: 6. From germline, CDR1 is SGHNT and CDR2 YYREEE (reference sequence). The CDR3 is 14 amino acids. The CDR3 reads CASSNLTSGNEQFF. The CDR3 nucleotides read TGTGCCAGCAGTAATCTGACTAGCGGCAATGAGCAGTTCTTC. The variable domain in full, completed from reference TRBV5-4 and TRBJ2-1, reads ETGVTQSPTHLIKTRGQQVTLRCSSQSGHNTVSWYQQALGQGPQFIFQYYREEENGRGNFPPRFSGLQFPNYSSELNVNALELDDSALYLCASSNLTSGNEQFFGPGTRLTVL.

The J gene is TRBJ2-7, the V gene TRBV4-2, with 13 bases fitting TRBD2. V gave up 4 bases and J gave up 3 bases; unmatched junction bases: 9. The CDR3 is 17 amino acids. CDR1 and CDR2 from the germline V gene are LGHNA and YNFKEQ. CDR3: CASSPRTSGSQIYEQYF. The DNA of the CDR3 is TGTGCCAGCAGCCCCCGGACTAGCGGGAGCCAAATCTACGAGCAGTACTTC.

This clone was recorded once. This sequence joins TRBV2 and TRBJ1-5, with 8 bases lining up with TRBD1. The CDR3 is made up of 15 amino acids. V shed 5 bases and J 5 bases; nucleotides not matched to a gene: 8. Germline CDR1 SNHLY, CDR2 FYNNEI. The CDR3 DNA is TGTGCCAGCAGTCCGACAGGGGAGGAGTATCAGCCCCAGCATTTT. Translated: CASSPTGEEYQPQHF.

V is TRBV5-1 and J is TRBJ2-2, with D unresolved. CDR3 size: 15 residues. Germline V lookup: CDR1 SGHRS, CDR2 YFSETQ. V shed 2 bases and J shed 0 bases, with 8 bases lying between them. Here the CDR3 reads CASSFLQTNTGELFF. CDR3 DNA: TGCGCCAGCAGCTTTTTACAGACGAACACCGGGGAGCTGTTTTTT. Complete variable domain (other parts from reference TRBV5-1 and TRBJ2-2): KAGVTQTPRYLIKTRGQQVTLSCSPISGHRSVSWYQQTPGQGLQFLFEYFSETQRNKGNFPGRFSGRQFSNSRSEMNVSTLELGDSALYLCASSFLQTNTGELFFGEGSRLTVL.

The chain recombines TRBV19 with TRBJ2-1, with D perhaps matching TRBD2 (6 bases). The CDR3 length is 15 residues. Germline V lookup: CDR1 LNHDA, CDR2 SQIVND (reference sequence). The V gene lost 2 bases and the J gene lost 8 bases, with 16 bases spanning the gap. The CDR3 DNA is TGTGCCAGTAGTATATCGGTGCTCTGGGGGGATGAGCAGTTCTTC. Translated: CASSISVLWGDEQFF.

V gene TRBV25-1 combines with J gene TRBJ2-3; 10 positions match TRBD1. CDR1 and CDR2 (germline): MGHDK, SYGVNS. The CDR3 loop spans 16 amino acids. After removal of 10 bases from V and 4 bases from J, the junction contained 14 bases not matched to a gene. CDR3 nucleotides: TGTGCCACCCATGACCCGACAGGGGGCGACCCAGATACGCAGTATTTT. As protein: CATHDPTGGDPDTQYF. The full variable domain, with the rest looked up from reference TRBV25-1 and TRBJ2-3, is EADIYQTPRYLVIGTGKKITLECSQTMGHDKMYWYQQDPGMELHLIHYSYGVNSTEKGDLSSESTVSRIRTEHFPLTLESARPSHTSQYLCATHDPTGGDPDTQYFGPGTRLTVL.